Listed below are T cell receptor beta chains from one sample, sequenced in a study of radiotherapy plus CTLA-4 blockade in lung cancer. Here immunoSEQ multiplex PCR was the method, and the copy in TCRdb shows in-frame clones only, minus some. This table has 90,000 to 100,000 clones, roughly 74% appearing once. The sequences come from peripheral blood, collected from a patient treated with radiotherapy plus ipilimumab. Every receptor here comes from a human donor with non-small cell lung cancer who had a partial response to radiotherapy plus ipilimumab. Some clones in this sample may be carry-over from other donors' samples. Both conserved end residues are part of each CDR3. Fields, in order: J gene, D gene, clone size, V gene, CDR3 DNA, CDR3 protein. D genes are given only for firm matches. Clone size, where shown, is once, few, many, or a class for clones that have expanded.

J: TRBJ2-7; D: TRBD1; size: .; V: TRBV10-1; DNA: TGCGCCAGCATCCGCGGGGACAGGGGAAGTTCCGAGCAGTACTTC; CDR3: CASIRGDRGSSEQYF
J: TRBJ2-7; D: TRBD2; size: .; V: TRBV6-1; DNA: TGTGCCAGCAGTGAATACAGCGGGAGCCGCTACTCCTACGAGCAGTACTTC; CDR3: CASSEYSGSRYSYEQYF
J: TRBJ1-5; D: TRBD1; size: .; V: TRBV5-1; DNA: TGCGCCAGCAGCTTGAGGGCAGGGGGTAATCAGCCCCAGCATTTT; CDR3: CASSLRAGGNQPQHF
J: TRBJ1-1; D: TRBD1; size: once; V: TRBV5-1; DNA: TGCGCCAGCAGCTGGGGGACAGGATTAACTGAAGCTTTCTTT; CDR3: CASSWGTGLTEAFF
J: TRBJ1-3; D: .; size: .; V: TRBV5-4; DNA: TGTGCCAGCAGCCTGGGAGCGGGGTCTGGAAACACCATATATTTT; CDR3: CASSLGAGSGNTIYF
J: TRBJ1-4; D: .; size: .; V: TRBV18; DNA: TGTGCCAGCTCACCCCTAGCAACTAATGAAAAACTGTTTTTT; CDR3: CASSPLATNEKLFF
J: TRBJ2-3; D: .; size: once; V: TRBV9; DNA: TGTGCCAGCAGCCCCTCGGTGCAGCTAGCATTAGATACGCAGTATTTT; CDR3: CASSPSVQLALDTQYF
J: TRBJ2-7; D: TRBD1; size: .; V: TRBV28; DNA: TGTGCCAGCAGCCCGGGACAGACCTACGAGCAGTACTTC; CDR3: CASSPGQTYEQYF
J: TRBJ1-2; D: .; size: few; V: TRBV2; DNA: TGTGCCAGCCTGGGGAGGGCCCGAAGCTCCTATGGCTACACCTTC; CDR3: CASLGRARSSYGYTF
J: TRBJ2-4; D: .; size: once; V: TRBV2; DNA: TGTGCCACATCCAGGGAAAAAGGACCCAAAAACATTCAGTACTTC; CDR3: CATSREKGPKNIQYF
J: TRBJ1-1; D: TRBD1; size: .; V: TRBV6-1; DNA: TGTGCCAGCTCCTGGGACAGGGGCACTGAAGCTTTCTTT; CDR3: CASSWDRGTEAFF
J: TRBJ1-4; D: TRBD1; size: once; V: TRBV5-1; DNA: TGCGCCAGCAGCTTGGGCTCAAACAGGGGGAATGAAAAACTGTTTTTT; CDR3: CASSLGSNRGNEKLFF
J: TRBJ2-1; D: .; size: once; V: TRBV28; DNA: TGTGCCAGCAGCTACAGGGGAGGGCAGTTCTTC; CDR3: CASSYRGGQFF
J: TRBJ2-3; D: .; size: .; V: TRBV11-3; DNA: TGTGCCAGCAGCTTAGAGTTGGCAGGGGGCACAGATACGCAGTATTTT; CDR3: CASSLELAGGTDTQYF
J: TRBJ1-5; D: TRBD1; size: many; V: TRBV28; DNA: TGTGCCAGCAGCTTTGGGACAGGACGTAGCAATCAGCCCCAGCATTTT; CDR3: CASSFGTGRSNQPQHF
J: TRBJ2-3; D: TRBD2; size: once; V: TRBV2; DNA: TGTGCCAGCAACCGGGGCGGACTAGCGGGAGCCCATACGCAGTATTTT; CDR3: CASNRGGLAGAHTQYF
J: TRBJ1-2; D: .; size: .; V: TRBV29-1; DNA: TGCAGCGTGGGGGGGGGTTCTGGCTACACCTTC; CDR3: CSVGGGSGYTF
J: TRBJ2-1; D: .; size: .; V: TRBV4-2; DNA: TGTGCCAGCAGCCATACGTCGGGGTGGCGCGTCAATGAGCAGTTCTTC; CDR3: CASSHTSGWRVNEQFF
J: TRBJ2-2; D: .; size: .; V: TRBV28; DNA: TGTGCCAGCTTTGGGGGCGGGGGAAACACCGGGGAGCTGTTTTTT; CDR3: CASFGGGGNTGELFF
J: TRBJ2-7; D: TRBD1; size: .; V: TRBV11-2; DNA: TGTGCCAGCAGCCTCAGGGGGCGGTACGAGCAGTACTTC; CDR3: CASSLRGRYEQYF
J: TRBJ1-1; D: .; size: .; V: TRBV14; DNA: TGTGCCAGCAGCCAAGATCGCGGACAGAAGGCTTTCTTT; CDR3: CASSQDRGQKAFF
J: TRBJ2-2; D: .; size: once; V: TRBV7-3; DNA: TGTGCCAGCAGTTTGAACTGGAACACCGGGGAGCTGTTTTTT; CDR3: CASSLNWNTGELFF
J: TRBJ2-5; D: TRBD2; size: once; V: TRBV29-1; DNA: TGCAGCGTTGACGGCGGGAGTAATGCGGAGACCCAGTACTTC; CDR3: CSVDGGSNAETQYF
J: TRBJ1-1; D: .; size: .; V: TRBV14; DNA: TGTGCCAGCAGCCAGGCCAACGGGTTCGACACTGAAGCTTTCTTT; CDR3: CASSQANGFDTEAFF
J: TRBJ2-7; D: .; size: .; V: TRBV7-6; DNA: TGTGCCAGCGGAGATGGCGGGTTTGGCTCCTACGAGCAGTACTTC; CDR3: CASGDGGFGSYEQYF
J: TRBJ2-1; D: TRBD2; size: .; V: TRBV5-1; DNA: TGCGCCAGCAGCTTGGGAGCGGGAGTCGGCTACAATGAGCAGTTCTTC; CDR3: CASSLGAGVGYNEQFF
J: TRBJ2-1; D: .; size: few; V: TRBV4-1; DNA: TGCGCCAGCAGCCTCAGGGCCTTGGGCAATGAGCAGTTCTTC; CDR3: CASSLRALGNEQFF
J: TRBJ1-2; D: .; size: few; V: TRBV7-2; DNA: TGTGCCAGCGGCCCAGGGGCTCCTAACTATGGCTACACCTTC; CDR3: CASGPGAPNYGYTF
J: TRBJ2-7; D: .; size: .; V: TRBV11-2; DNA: TGTGCCAGCAGCTTCGAGACTAAGCAGTACTTC; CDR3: CASSFETKQYF
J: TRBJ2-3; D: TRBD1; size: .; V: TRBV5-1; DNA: TGCGCCAGCAGCTTGGACGGACAGGTCGGCACAGATACGCAGTATTTT; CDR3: CASSLDGQVGTDTQYF
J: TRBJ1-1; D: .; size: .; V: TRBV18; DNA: TGTGCCAGCTCACCCGACAGTCGCACTGAAGCTTTCTTT; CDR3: CASSPDSRTEAFF
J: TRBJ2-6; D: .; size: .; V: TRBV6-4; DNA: TGTGCCAGCAGTGATCAGGGAATAGGCCTCTCTGGGGCCAACGTCCTGACTTTC; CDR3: CASSDQGIGLSGANVLTF
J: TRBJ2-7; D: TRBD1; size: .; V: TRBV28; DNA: TGTGCCAGCAGCAGGACAGGGGTCAGTCAAAGATCCTACGAGCAGTACTTC; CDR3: CASSRTGVSQRSYEQYF
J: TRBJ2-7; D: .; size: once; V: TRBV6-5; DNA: TGTGCCAGCACAACTGCCCGGGGTATGACTTACGAGCAGTACTTC; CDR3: CASTTARGMTYEQYF
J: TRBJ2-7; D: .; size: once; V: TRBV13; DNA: TGTGCCAGCAGCGGCCCCTCCTACGAGCAGTACTTC; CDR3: CASSGPSYEQYF
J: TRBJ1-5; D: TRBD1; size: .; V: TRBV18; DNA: TGTGCCAGCTCTTACGGAACAGGGGGCGGTTCAAGTCGGCCCCAGCATTTT; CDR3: CASSYGTGGGSSRPQHF
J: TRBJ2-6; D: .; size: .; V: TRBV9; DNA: TGTGCCAGCAGCGTAGGGGGGGCTGGGGCCAACGTCCTGACTTTC; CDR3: CASSVGGAGANVLTF
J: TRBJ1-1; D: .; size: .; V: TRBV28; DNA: TGTGCCAGCATCCCCCCCAACTCTGAAGCTTTCTTT; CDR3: CASIPPNSEAFF
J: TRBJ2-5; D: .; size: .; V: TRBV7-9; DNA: TGTGCCAGCAGCCCGGGTTTCCAAGAGACCCAGTACTTC; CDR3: CASSPGFQETQYF
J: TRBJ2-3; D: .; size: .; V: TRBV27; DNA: TGTGCCAGCAGTCCTCGGCAGGGCCCCGATACGCAGTATTTT; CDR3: CASSPRQGPDTQYF
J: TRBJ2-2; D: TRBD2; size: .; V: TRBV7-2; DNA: TGTGCCAGCAGCATGCCGGGACTAGCGGGAGTTGCCGGGGAGCTGTTTTTT; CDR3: CASSMPGLAGVAGELFF
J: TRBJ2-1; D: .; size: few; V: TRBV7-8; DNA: TGTGCCAGCAGCTTACCTCGACGGTTCAGGGCGATCAATGAGCAGTTCTTC; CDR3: CASSLPRRFRAINEQFF
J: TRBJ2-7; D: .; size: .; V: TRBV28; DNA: TGTGCCAGCGCGCGCGGTGGGGCGGACTCCTACGAGCAGTACTTC; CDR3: CASARGGADSYEQYF
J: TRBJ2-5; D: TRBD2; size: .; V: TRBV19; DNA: TGTGCCACTGGGGCTAGCGGGAGGGCCACGCAGTACTTC; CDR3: CATGASGRATQYF
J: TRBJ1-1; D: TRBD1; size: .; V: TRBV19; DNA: TGTGCCAGTAGTACGCGGACAGGGAGCACTGAAGCTTTCTTT; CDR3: CASSTRTGSTEAFF
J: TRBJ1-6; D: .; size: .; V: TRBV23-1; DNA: TGCGCCAGCAGACCCAGGACACGGACCAATTCACCCCTCCACTTT; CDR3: CASRPRTRTNSPLHF
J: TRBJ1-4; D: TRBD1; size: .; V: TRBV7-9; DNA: TGTGCCAGCAGCCGAATCCAGGGGGGTAGTGAAAAACTGTTTTTT; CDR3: CASSRIQGGSEKLFF
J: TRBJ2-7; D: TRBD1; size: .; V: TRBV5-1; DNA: TGCGCCAGCCACGTTTCTACAGGGGCCGCCTACGAGCAGTACTTC; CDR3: CASHVSTGAAYEQYF
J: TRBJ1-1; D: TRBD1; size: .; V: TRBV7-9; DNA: TGTGCCAGCAGCTTCGGGACAGTCGCACAAGCTTTCTTT; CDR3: CASSFGTVAQAFF
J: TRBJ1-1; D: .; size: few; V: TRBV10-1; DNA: TGCGCCAGCAGTGAGTCGTTGAGTTGGGCTTTCTTT; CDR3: CASSESLSWAFF
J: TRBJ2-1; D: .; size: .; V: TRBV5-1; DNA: TGCGCCAGCAAGGGGGACAATGAGCAGTTCTTC; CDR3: CASKGDNEQFF
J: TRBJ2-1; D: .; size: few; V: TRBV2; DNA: TGTGCCAGCAGCGATATCAGGGGTTTCAATGAGCAGTTCTTC; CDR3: CASSDIRGFNEQFF
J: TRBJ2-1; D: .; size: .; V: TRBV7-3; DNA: TGTGCCAGCAGCTTAATTTTCGGTTCGGCGGGAGAGCAGTTCTTC; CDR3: CASSLIFGSAGEQFF
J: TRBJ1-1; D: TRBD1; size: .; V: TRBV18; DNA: TGTGCCAGCTCGCAGGGGGCGAATACTGAAGCTTTCTTT; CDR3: CASSQGANTEAFF